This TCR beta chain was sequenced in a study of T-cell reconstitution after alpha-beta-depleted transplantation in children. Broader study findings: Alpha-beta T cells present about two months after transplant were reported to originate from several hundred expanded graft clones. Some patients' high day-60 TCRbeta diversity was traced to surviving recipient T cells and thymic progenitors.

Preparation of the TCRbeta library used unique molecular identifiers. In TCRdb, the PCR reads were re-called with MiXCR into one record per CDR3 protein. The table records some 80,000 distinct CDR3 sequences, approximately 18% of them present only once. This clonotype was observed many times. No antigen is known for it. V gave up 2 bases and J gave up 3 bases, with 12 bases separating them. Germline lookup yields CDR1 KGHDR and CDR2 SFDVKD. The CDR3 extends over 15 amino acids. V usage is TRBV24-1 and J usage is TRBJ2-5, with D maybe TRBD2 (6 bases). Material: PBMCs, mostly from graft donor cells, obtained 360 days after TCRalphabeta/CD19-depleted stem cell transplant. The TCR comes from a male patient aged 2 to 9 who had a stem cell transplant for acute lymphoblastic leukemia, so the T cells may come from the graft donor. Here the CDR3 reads CATSDSGEEEETQYF. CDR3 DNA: TGTGCCACCAGTGATTCGGGGGAGGAGGAAGAGACCCAGTACTTC.